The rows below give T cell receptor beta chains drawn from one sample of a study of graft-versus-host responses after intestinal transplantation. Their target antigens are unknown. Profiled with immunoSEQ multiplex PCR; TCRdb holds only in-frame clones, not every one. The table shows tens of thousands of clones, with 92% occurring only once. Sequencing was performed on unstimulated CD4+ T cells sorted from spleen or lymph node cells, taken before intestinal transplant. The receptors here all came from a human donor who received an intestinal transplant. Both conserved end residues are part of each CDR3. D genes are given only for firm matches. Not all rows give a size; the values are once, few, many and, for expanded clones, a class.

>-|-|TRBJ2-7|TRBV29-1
CSVEESGSEQYF
TGCAGCGTTGAAGAGTCAGGTTCCGAGCAGTACTTC
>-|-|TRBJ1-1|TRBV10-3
CATKQGRENTEAFF
TGTGCCACCAAACAGGGACGGGAGAACACTGAAGCTTTCTTT
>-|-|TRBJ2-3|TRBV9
CASTLGGGAGDTQYF
TGTGCCAGCACCCTCGGCGGAGGAGCTGGAGATACGCAGTATTTT
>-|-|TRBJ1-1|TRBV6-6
CASSPTGTEAFF
TGTGCCAGCAGCCCCACGGGCACTGAAGCTTTCTTT
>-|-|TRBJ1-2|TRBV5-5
CASSPDGTVLGGYTF
TGTGCCAGCAGCCCAGACGGGACGGTTCTCGGTGGCTACACCTTC
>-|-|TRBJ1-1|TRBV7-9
CASSLWLGPDTEAFF
TGTGCCAGCAGCTTATGGCTGGGGCCGGACACTGAAGCTTTCTTT
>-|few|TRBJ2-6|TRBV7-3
CASSLMGSSSSGANVLTF
TGTGCCAGCAGCTTAATGGGGAGCTCAAGCTCTGGGGCCAACGTCCTGACTTTC
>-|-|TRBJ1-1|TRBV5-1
CASSLGGGGSTEAFF
TGCGCCAGCAGCTTGGGGGGCGGGGGGAGCACTGAAGCTTTCTTT
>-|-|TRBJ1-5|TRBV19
CASSTSQNSNQPQHF
TGTGCCAGTAGTACTAGTCAGAATAGCAATCAGCCCCAGCATTTT
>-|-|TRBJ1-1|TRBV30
CAWSVGSGNTEAFF
TGTGCCTGGAGTGTGGGGAGTGGGAACACTGAAGCTTTCTTT
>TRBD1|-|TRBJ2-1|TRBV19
CASTGGQGRVNEQFF
TGTGCCAGTACCGGGGGACAGGGGCGAGTCAATGAGCAGTTCTTC
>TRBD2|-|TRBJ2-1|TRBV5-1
CASSLGLADNEQFF
TGCGCCAGCAGCTTGGGCCTAGCGGACAATGAGCAGTTCTTC
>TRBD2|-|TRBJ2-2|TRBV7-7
CASSLLPLAGGYTGELFF
TGTGCCAGCAGCTTATTACCACTAGCGGGAGGGTACACCGGGGAGCTGTTTTTT
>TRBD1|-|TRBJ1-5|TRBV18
CASSPLPRDRTSNQPQHF
TGTGCCAGCTCACCTCTCCCACGGGACAGAACAAGCAATCAGCCCCAGCATTTT
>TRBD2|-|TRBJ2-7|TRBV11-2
CASSFTSGSPEQYF
TGTGCCAGCAGCTTTACTAGCGGGAGTCCCGAGCAGTACTTC
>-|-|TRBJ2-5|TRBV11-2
CAGSRQEETQYF
TGTGCCGGCAGCCGACAGGAAGAGACCCAGTACTTC
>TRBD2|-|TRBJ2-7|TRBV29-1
CSVGTSGTSYEQYF
TGCAGCGTTGGAACTAGCGGGACGAGCTACGAGCAGTACTTC
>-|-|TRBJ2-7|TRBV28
CASSFGPTYEQYF
TGTGCCAGCAGTTTCGGACCCACCTACGAGCAGTACTTC
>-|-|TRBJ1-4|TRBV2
CASSEGSRRGGKLFF
TGTGCCAGCAGTGAAGGGTCGAGGAGAGGGGGAAAACTGTTTTTT
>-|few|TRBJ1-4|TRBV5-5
CASSFGRGDTEKLFF
TGTGCCAGCAGCTTTGGCCGGGGTGATACTGAAAAACTGTTTTTT
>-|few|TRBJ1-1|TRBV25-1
CASSSQGGEAFF
TGTGCCAGCAGTTCGCAGGGAGGTGAAGCTTTCTTT
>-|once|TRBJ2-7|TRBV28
CASVKTVSYEQYF
TGTGCCAGCGTAAAGACAGTCTCCTACGAGCAGTACTTC
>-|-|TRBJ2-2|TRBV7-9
CASSVGANPGNGELFF
TGTGCCAGCAGCGTGGGAGCCAACCCGGGAAACGGGGAGCTGTTTTTT
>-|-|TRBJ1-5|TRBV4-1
CASSPPGRGANQPQHF
TGCGCCAGCAGCCCCCCTGGGAGGGGCGCCAATCAGCCCCAGCATTTT
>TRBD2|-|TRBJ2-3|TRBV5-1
CASSLSGGRIVDTQYF
TGCGCCAGCAGCTTGTCTGGCGGGAGGATAGTAGATACGCAGTATTTT
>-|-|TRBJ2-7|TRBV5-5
CASSLNRVAYEQYF
TGTGCCAGCAGTCTCAACAGGGTCGCCTACGAGCAGTACTTC
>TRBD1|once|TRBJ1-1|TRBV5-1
CASSLAFSGQNMNTEAFF
TGCGCCAGCAGCTTGGCCTTCTCGGGACAGAATATGAACACTGAAGCTTTCTTT
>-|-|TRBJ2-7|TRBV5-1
CASSFPNEQYF
TGCGCCAGCAGCTTCCCTAACGAGCAGTACTTC
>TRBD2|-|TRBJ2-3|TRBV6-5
CASSYTTSGRTDTQYF
TGTGCCAGCAGTTACACGACTAGCGGGAGAACGGATACGCAGTATTTT
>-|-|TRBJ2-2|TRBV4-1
CASSQAGRAFGELFF
TGCGCCAGCAGCCAAGCGGGCAGGGCTTTCGGGGAGCTGTTTTTT
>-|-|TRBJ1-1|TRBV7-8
CASSLGGGRKFNTEAFF
TGTGCCAGCAGCTTAGGGGGGGGCCGCAAGTTTAACACTGAAGCTTTCTTT
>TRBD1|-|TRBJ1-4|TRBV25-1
CASSYGTGLNEKLFF
TGTGCCAGCAGTTACGGGACAGGCCTAAATGAAAAACTGTTTTTT
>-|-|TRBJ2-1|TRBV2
CASGTGSSYNEQFF
TGTGCCAGCGGGACCGGGAGCTCCTACAATGAGCAGTTCTTC
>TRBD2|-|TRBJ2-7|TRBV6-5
CASGGLASYEQYF
TGTGCCAGCGGGGGACTAGCGAGCTACGAGCAGTACTTC
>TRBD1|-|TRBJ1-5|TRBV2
CASTQVAGTGGPHQPQHF
TGTGCCAGCACCCAGGTAGCGGGGACAGGGGGCCCACATCAGCCCCAGCATTTT
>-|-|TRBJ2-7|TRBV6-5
CASSYSSTGSTYEQYF
TGTGCCAGCAGTTACTCGTCAACGGGTTCCACCTACGAGCAGTACTTC
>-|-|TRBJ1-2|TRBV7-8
CASSLVFRANYGYTF
TGTGCCAGCAGCTTAGTTTTCAGGGCCAACTATGGCTACACCTTC
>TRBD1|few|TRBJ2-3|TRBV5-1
CASSFRDSVAGTQYF
TGCGCCAGCAGCTTCCGGGACAGTGTGGCGGGTACGCAGTATTTT
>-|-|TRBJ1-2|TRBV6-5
CASSEGVGRLGYTF
TGTGCCAGCAGTGAAGGGGTAGGCCGGCTTGGCTACACCTTC
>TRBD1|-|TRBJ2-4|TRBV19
CASSPRTGAGDIQYF
TGTGCCAGTAGTCCCCGGACAGGGGCTGGCGACATTCAGTACTTC
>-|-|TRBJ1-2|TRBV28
CASSPSGLGDANYGYTF
TGTGCCAGCAGCCCCTCGGGGTTGGGCGACGCTAACTATGGCTACACCTTC
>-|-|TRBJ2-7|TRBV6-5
CASSEYGNYEQYF
TGTGCCAGCAGTGAATACGGAAACTACGAGCAGTACTTC
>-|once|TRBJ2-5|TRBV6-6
CASSPNVWETQYF
TGTGCCAGCAGCCCTAATGTATGGGAGACCCAGTACTTC
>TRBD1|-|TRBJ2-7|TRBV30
CASQFGTASYEQYF
TGTGCCTCCCAATTTGGGACAGCGTCCTACGAGCAGTACTTC
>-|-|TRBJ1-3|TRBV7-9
CASSADSRSGNTIYF
TGTGCCAGCAGCGCAGACAGCCGCTCTGGAAACACCATATATTTT
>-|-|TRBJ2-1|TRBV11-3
CASRGTGNEQFF
TGTGCCAGCAGGGGGACTGGTAATGAGCAGTTCTTC
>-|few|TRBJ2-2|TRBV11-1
CASSSYASATGELFF
TGTGCCAGCAGCTCCTATGCATCGGCCACCGGGGAGCTGTTTTTT
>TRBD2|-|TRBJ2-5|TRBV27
CASSLWTSGKETQYF
TGTGCCAGCAGTTTGTGGACTAGCGGCAAAGAGACCCAGTACTTC
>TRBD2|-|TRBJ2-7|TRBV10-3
CAIPEGEREGHQPFHEQYF
TGTGCCATCCCCGAGGGGGAGCGGGAGGGCCACCAGCCGTTCCACGAGCAGTACTTC
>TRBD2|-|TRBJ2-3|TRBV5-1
CASSPGLAGTDTQYF
TGCGCCAGCAGCCCGGGACTAGCGGGCACAGATACGCAGTATTTT
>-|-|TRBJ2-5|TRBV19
CASRDPGQLKETQYF
TGTGCCAGTAGAGACCCGGGACAACTAAAAGAGACCCAGTACTTC